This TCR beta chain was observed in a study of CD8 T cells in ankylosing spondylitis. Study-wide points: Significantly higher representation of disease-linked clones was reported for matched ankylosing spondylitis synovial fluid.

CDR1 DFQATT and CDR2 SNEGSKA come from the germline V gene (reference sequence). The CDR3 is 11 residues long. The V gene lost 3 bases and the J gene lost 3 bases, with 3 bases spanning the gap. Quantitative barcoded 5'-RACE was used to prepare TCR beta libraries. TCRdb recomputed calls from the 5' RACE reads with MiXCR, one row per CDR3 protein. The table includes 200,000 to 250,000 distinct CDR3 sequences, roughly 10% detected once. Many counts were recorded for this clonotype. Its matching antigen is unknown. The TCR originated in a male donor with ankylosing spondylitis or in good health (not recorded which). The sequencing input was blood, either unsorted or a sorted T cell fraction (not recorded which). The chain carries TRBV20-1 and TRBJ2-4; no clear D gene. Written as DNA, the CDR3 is TGCAGTGCTAGGGGCAAAAACATTCAGTACTTC. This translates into CSARGKNIQYF.